Listed below are T cell receptor beta chains from one sample, sequenced in a study of T cell responses to AZD1222 COVID-19 vaccine. Measured with immunoSEQ multiplex PCR; TCRdb has only the in-frame clones, and not every one. The sample contains 140,000 or so clones, 88% of which appear only once. The material was peripheral blood, obtained 28 days after the second AZD1222 dose. The receptor source for this set is an adult who received the AZD1222 COVID-19 vaccine. CDR3s include the opening cysteine and the closing phenylalanine or tryptophan. Fields, in order: J gene, clone size, D gene, V gene, CDR3 protein, CDR3 DNA. D genes are given only for firm matches. For some rows the clone size is stated as once, few or many, or as a class when expanded; others skip it.

j_call: TRBJ1-1; clone_size: once; d_call: .; v_call: TRBV21-1; cdr3_aa: CASSKGRHFEAFF; cdr3_nt: TGTGCCAGCAGCAAAGGCCGTCATTTTGAAGCTTTCTTT
j_call: TRBJ1-1; clone_size: .; d_call: .; v_call: TRBV5-1; cdr3_aa: CASSLGGGGRGEAFF; cdr3_nt: TGCGCCAGCAGCTTGGGAGGTGGGGGCCGTGGTGAAGCTTTCTTT
j_call: TRBJ1-2; clone_size: .; d_call: .; v_call: TRBV7-2; cdr3_aa: CASSPLRYSYGYTF; cdr3_nt: TGTGCCAGCAGCCCCCTGCGGTATTCATATGGCTACACCTTC
j_call: TRBJ1-1; clone_size: .; d_call: .; v_call: TRBV29-1; cdr3_aa: CSVKGLMNTEAFF; cdr3_nt: TGCAGCGTGAAAGGCCTCATGAACACTGAAGCTTTCTTT
j_call: TRBJ1-1; clone_size: .; d_call: .; v_call: TRBV6-6; cdr3_aa: CASSYSGPYTEAFF; cdr3_nt: TGTGCCAGCAGTTACTCGGGCCCTTACACTGAAGCTTTCTTT
j_call: TRBJ2-7; clone_size: .; d_call: .; v_call: TRBV6-5; cdr3_aa: CASSLSSYEQYF; cdr3_nt: TGTGCCAGCTCTCTAAGCTCCTACGAGCAGTACTTC
j_call: TRBJ2-3; clone_size: .; d_call: .; v_call: TRBV27; cdr3_aa: CASSRESGTDTQYF; cdr3_nt: TGTGCCAGCAGTCGGGAGAGCGGGACAGATACGCAGTATTTT
j_call: TRBJ2-2; clone_size: .; d_call: .; v_call: TRBV5-1; cdr3_aa: CASSLAGTRNTGELFF; cdr3_nt: TGCGCCAGCAGCTTAGCCGGGACCCGCAACACCGGGGAGCTGTTTTTT
j_call: TRBJ1-2; clone_size: .; d_call: .; v_call: TRBV29-1; cdr3_aa: CSAEDSPRGYTF; cdr3_nt: TGCAGCGCTGAGGACAGCCCCCGCGGCTACACCTTC
j_call: TRBJ1-5; clone_size: .; d_call: .; v_call: TRBV27; cdr3_aa: CASSEQVTYQPQHF; cdr3_nt: TGTGCCAGCAGTGAACAGGTAACATATCAGCCCCAGCATTTT
j_call: TRBJ1-4; clone_size: once; d_call: .; v_call: TRBV6-1; cdr3_aa: CASSEDFRQGSSEKLFF; cdr3_nt: TGTGCCAGCAGTGAAGATTTTCGGCAGGGAAGTAGCGAAAAACTGTTTTTT
j_call: TRBJ2-7; clone_size: .; d_call: TRBD1; v_call: TRBV6-5; cdr3_aa: CASNKNRGEQYF; cdr3_nt: TGTGCCAGCAACAAAAACAGGGGCGAGCAGTACTTC
j_call: TRBJ2-1; clone_size: .; d_call: TRBD1; v_call: TRBV4-1; cdr3_aa: CASSQDNGGQGNEQFF; cdr3_nt: TGCGCCAGCAGCCAAGATAACGGGGGACAGGGCAATGAGCAGTTCTTC
j_call: TRBJ1-3; clone_size: .; d_call: .; v_call: TRBV3-1/TRBV3-2; cdr3_aa: CASSLVSSGNTIYF; cdr3_nt: TGTGCCAGCAGTCTGGTGAGCTCTGGAAACACCATATATTTT
j_call: TRBJ2-7; clone_size: .; d_call: .; v_call: TRBV18; cdr3_aa: CASSPAGGAHEQYF; cdr3_nt: TGTGCCAGCTCACCAGCTGGGGGGGCCCACGAGCAGTACTTC
j_call: TRBJ2-3; clone_size: .; d_call: .; v_call: TRBV5-1; cdr3_aa: CASSLGFTDTQYF; cdr3_nt: TGCGCCAGCAGCTTGGGTTTCACAGATACGCAGTATTTT
j_call: TRBJ2-5; clone_size: .; d_call: .; v_call: TRBV10-1; cdr3_aa: CASSEAGAQETQYF; cdr3_nt: TGCGCCAGCAGTGAGGCAGGGGCCCAAGAGACCCAGTACTTC
j_call: TRBJ1-2; clone_size: .; d_call: .; v_call: TRBV28; cdr3_aa: CAITEGTGNYGYTF; cdr3_nt: TGTGCCATCACCGAGGGAACAGGGAACTATGGCTACACCTTC
j_call: TRBJ1-1; clone_size: .; d_call: .; v_call: TRBV7-2; cdr3_aa: CASRFFEIRAAEAFF; cdr3_nt: TGTGCCAGCAGATTTTTTGAAATAAGAGCAGCTGAAGCTTTCTTT
j_call: TRBJ2-3; clone_size: .; d_call: TRBD2; v_call: TRBV9; cdr3_aa: CASSGSGGLLEDTQYF; cdr3_nt: TGTGCCAGCAGCGGTAGCGGGGGGCTCCTCGAAGATACGCAGTATTTT
j_call: TRBJ1-6; clone_size: .; d_call: .; v_call: TRBV10-1; cdr3_aa: CASKSTFNSPLHF; cdr3_nt: TGCGCCAGCAAGAGTACCTTTAATTCACCCCTCCACTTT
j_call: TRBJ2-3; clone_size: .; d_call: TRBD1; v_call: TRBV7-9; cdr3_aa: CASSTTGALTSSTDTQYF; cdr3_nt: TGTGCCAGCAGCACCACAGGGGCGTTGACTTCTAGCACAGATACGCAGTATTTT
j_call: TRBJ2-5; clone_size: .; d_call: .; v_call: TRBV2; cdr3_aa: CASSELGLYQETQYF; cdr3_nt: TGTGCCAGCAGTGAATTGGGGTTGTACCAAGAGACCCAGTACTTC
j_call: TRBJ2-2; clone_size: .; d_call: .; v_call: TRBV5-4; cdr3_aa: CASSGTGRLNTGELFF; cdr3_nt: TGTGCCAGCAGCGGTACAGGTCGGCTAAACACCGGGGAGCTGTTTTTT
j_call: TRBJ1-6; clone_size: .; d_call: .; v_call: TRBV15; cdr3_aa: CATSRDLGQVYSPLHF; cdr3_nt: TGTGCCACCAGCAGAGATTTAGGGCAGGTCTACTCACCCCTCCACTTT
j_call: TRBJ2-1; clone_size: .; d_call: .; v_call: TRBV9; cdr3_aa: CASSVGPSAYNEQFF; cdr3_nt: TGTGCCAGCAGCGTGGGTCCGTCGGCCTACAATGAGCAGTTCTTC
j_call: TRBJ2-7; clone_size: .; d_call: .; v_call: TRBV30; cdr3_aa: CAWSGLMRVYSYEQYF; cdr3_nt: TGTGCCTGGAGTGGCTTAATGAGGGTCTACTCCTACGAGCAGTACTTC
j_call: TRBJ2-7; clone_size: .; d_call: TRBD2; v_call: TRBV14; cdr3_aa: CASSLRAGGREYF; cdr3_nt: TGTGCCAGCAGCCTAAGAGCGGGGGGGCGCGAGTACTTC
j_call: TRBJ2-1; clone_size: .; d_call: .; v_call: TRBV28; cdr3_aa: CASVESSYNEQFF; cdr3_nt: TGTGCCAGCGTGGAGAGCTCCTACAATGAGCAGTTCTTC
j_call: TRBJ2-3; clone_size: .; d_call: TRBD1; v_call: TRBV3-1/TRBV3-2; cdr3_aa: CASSLRTGGTDTQYF; cdr3_nt: TGTGCCAGCAGCCTCCGGACAGGGGGGACAGATACGCAGTATTTT
j_call: TRBJ2-3; clone_size: .; d_call: .; v_call: TRBV11-2; cdr3_aa: CASSPYRVRGDTQYF; cdr3_nt: TGTGCCAGCAGCCCCTACAGGGTTCGCGGAGATACGCAGTATTTT
j_call: TRBJ2-1; clone_size: .; d_call: .; v_call: TRBV18; cdr3_aa: CASSPIDRGSDEQFF; cdr3_nt: TGTGCCAGCTCACCAATAGACCGGGGGTCTGATGAGCAGTTCTTC
j_call: TRBJ1-6; clone_size: .; d_call: TRBD1; v_call: TRBV6-5; cdr3_aa: CASSLGQGYSPLHF; cdr3_nt: TGTGCCAGCAGCCTCGGACAGGGATACTCACCCCTCCACTTT
j_call: TRBJ2-1; clone_size: .; d_call: .; v_call: TRBV24-1; cdr3_aa: CATSVPPQVREQFF; cdr3_nt: TGTGCCACCAGTGTCCCCCCACAGGTTCGAGAGCAGTTCTTC
j_call: TRBJ1-1; clone_size: few; d_call: .; v_call: TRBV29-1; cdr3_aa: CSVQSAGWEAFF; cdr3_nt: TGCAGCGTTCAGTCGGCCGGGTGGGAAGCTTTCTTT
j_call: TRBJ1-3; clone_size: .; d_call: .; v_call: TRBV12-5; cdr3_aa: CASGLSGNTIYF; cdr3_nt: TGTGCTAGTGGTCTCTCCGGAAACACCATATATTTT
j_call: TRBJ1-5; clone_size: .; d_call: .; v_call: TRBV18; cdr3_aa: CASSPGQTNSNQPQHF; cdr3_nt: TGTGCCAGCTCACCAGGACAGACTAATAGCAATCAGCCCCAGCATTTT
j_call: TRBJ2-2; clone_size: .; d_call: TRBD2; v_call: TRBV3-1/TRBV3-2; cdr3_aa: CASSQDGLAGGAGELFF; cdr3_nt: TGTGCCAGCAGCCAAGACGGACTAGCGGGGGGAGCCGGGGAGCTGTTTTTT
j_call: TRBJ2-3; clone_size: .; d_call: .; v_call: TRBV6-5; cdr3_aa: CASSFLRADTQYF; cdr3_nt: TGTGCCAGCAGTTTTCTGAGAGCAGATACGCAGTATTTT
j_call: TRBJ1-1; clone_size: once; d_call: .; v_call: TRBV3-1/TRBV3-2; cdr3_aa: CASSQDNMNTEAFF; cdr3_nt: TGTGCCAGCAGCCAAGACAACATGAACACTGAAGCTTTCTTT
j_call: TRBJ2-3; clone_size: .; d_call: .; v_call: TRBV30; cdr3_aa: CAWSGTGASTDTQYF; cdr3_nt: TGTGCCTGGAGTGGGACGGGTGCTAGCACAGATACGCAGTATTTT
j_call: TRBJ1-5; clone_size: .; d_call: .; v_call: TRBV28; cdr3_aa: CASNQGSGQPQHF; cdr3_nt: TGTGCCAGCAATCAGGGGTCAGGTCAGCCCCAGCATTTT
j_call: TRBJ2-1; clone_size: .; d_call: TRBD1; v_call: TRBV14; cdr3_aa: CASSPQGAPIYNEQFF; cdr3_nt: TGTGCCAGCAGCCCGCAGGGGGCACCTATCTACAATGAGCAGTTCTTC
j_call: TRBJ2-1; clone_size: .; d_call: .; v_call: TRBV3-1/TRBV3-2; cdr3_aa: CASSQDSHNEQFF; cdr3_nt: TGTGCCAGCAGCCAAGACAGCCACAATGAGCAGTTCTTC
j_call: TRBJ1-1; clone_size: .; d_call: .; v_call: TRBV12-3/TRBV12-4; cdr3_aa: CASSLRGRTEAFF; cdr3_nt: TGTGCCAGCAGTCTCAGGGGTAGGACTGAAGCTTTCTTT
j_call: TRBJ1-1; clone_size: .; d_call: .; v_call: TRBV30; cdr3_aa: CACVRDTLNTEAFF; cdr3_nt: TGTGCCTGCGTGAGGGACACTCTGAACACTGAAGCTTTCTTT
j_call: TRBJ2-1; clone_size: .; d_call: TRBD2; v_call: TRBV6-1; cdr3_aa: CASSADPSGTNNEQFF; cdr3_nt: TGTGCCAGCAGTGCCGACCCTAGCGGTACAAACAATGAGCAGTTCTTC
j_call: TRBJ1-6; clone_size: .; d_call: .; v_call: TRBV2; cdr3_aa: CARRPQGGNSPLHF; cdr3_nt: TGTGCCAGGAGACCCCAGGGCGGCAATTCACCCCTCCACTTT
j_call: TRBJ2-4; clone_size: once; d_call: .; v_call: TRBV6-6; cdr3_aa: CASSAGGTKNIQYF; cdr3_nt: TGTGCCAGCAGTGCTGGGGGAACCAAAAACATTCAGTACTTC
j_call: TRBJ2-1; clone_size: .; d_call: TRBD1; v_call: TRBV7-9; cdr3_aa: CASSWGQLNEQFF; cdr3_nt: TGTGCCAGCAGCTGGGGACAGCTCAATGAGCAGTTCTTC
j_call: TRBJ2-6; clone_size: .; d_call: .; v_call: TRBV5-8; cdr3_aa: CASSFIFSGANVLTF; cdr3_nt: TGTGCCAGCAGCTTTATCTTCTCTGGGGCCAACGTCCTGACTTTC
j_call: TRBJ1-5; clone_size: once; d_call: .; v_call: TRBV4-2; cdr3_aa: CASSAGSRADQPQHF; cdr3_nt: TGTGCCAGCAGCGCAGGCTCAAGGGCTGATCAGCCCCAGCATTTT
j_call: TRBJ1-3; clone_size: .; d_call: .; v_call: TRBV5-1; cdr3_aa: CASSWGTDGNTIYF; cdr3_nt: TGCGCCAGCAGCTGGGGGACGGATGGAAACACCATATATTTT
j_call: TRBJ2-1; clone_size: .; d_call: TRBD2; v_call: TRBV5-5; cdr3_aa: CASSLDLAGANEQFF; cdr3_nt: TGTGCCAGCAGCTTGGATCTAGCGGGGGCCAATGAGCAGTTCTTC
j_call: TRBJ2-2; clone_size: .; d_call: TRBD2; v_call: TRBV19; cdr3_aa: CASSRLAGGPVGTGELFF; cdr3_nt: TGTGCCAGTAGTAGGTTAGCGGGGGGGCCGGTTGGCACCGGGGAGCTGTTTTTT
j_call: TRBJ2-7; clone_size: few; d_call: .; v_call: TRBV5-8; cdr3_aa: CASSFGSGVPGGEQYF; cdr3_nt: TGTGCCAGCAGCTTCGGGTCGGGGGTTCCAGGAGGCGAGCAGTACTTC
j_call: TRBJ2-5; clone_size: .; d_call: TRBD1; v_call: TRBV2; cdr3_aa: CASRETGGQETQYF; cdr3_nt: TGTGCCAGCAGGGAGACAGGGGGACAAGAGACCCAGTACTTC
j_call: TRBJ1-5; clone_size: .; d_call: .; v_call: TRBV28; cdr3_aa: CASSLRDKGPYSNQPQHF; cdr3_nt: TGTGCCAGCAGTTTAAGGGACAAGGGACCTTATAGCAATCAGCCCCAGCATTTT
j_call: TRBJ1-5; clone_size: .; d_call: .; v_call: TRBV6-1; cdr3_aa: CASSDRRYQPQHF; cdr3_nt: TGTGCCAGCAGTGACAGGCGATATCAGCCCCAGCATTTT
j_call: TRBJ2-7; clone_size: .; d_call: .; v_call: TRBV24-1; cdr3_aa: CATSDTGTSTPYEQYF; cdr3_nt: TGTGCCACCAGTGACACCGGGACATCGACCCCCTACGAGCAGTACTTC